Presented here are 8 T cell receptor beta chains from one specimen sequenced in a study of OX40 agonist ivuxolimab in advanced cancers. The repertoire was sequenced with immunoSEQ multiplex PCR; TCRdb's copy has only in-frame clones and lacks some. The table lists about 80,000 clones, 84% of them singletons. The input for sequencing was CD4+ or CD8+ T cells sorted from blood, taken in a trial of the OX40 agonist ivuxolimab. The receptor source for this set is an adult with an advanced solid tumor such as melanoma, head and neck, liver or kidney cancer.

This clone was seen at least ten times. The chain joins TRBV30 to TRBJ1-6, with D unresolved. This CDR3 has 13 residues. The V end lost 0 bases, the J end lost 5 bases, and 5 bases lay between the germline ends. Germline V gene lookup returns CDR1 GTSNPN and CDR2 SVGIG (reference sequence). The CDR3 loop reads CAWSVRNNSPLHF. In nucleotides, the CDR3 is TGTGCCTGGAGTGTAAGGAATAATTCACCCCTCCACTTT.

In its sample, this clone was seen a few times. The chain carries TRBV5-1 and TRBJ1-2; D possibly corresponds to TRBD1 (6 bases). CDR3 length: 14 amino acids. Germline V CDR1 and CDR2: SGHRS, YFSETQ. The V end lost 1 base, the J end lost 5 bases, and 12 bases lay between the germline ends. This CDR3 is CASSLRGQTYGYTF. In DNA, the CDR3 is TGCGCCAGCAGCTTGAGAGGACAGACTTATGGCTACACCTTC. Looking up the rest from reference TRBV5-1 and TRBJ1-2 gives the full variable domain: KAGVTQTPRYLIKTRGQQVTLSCSPISGHRSVSWYQQTPGQGLQFLFEYFSETQRNKGNFPGRFSGRQFSNSRSEMNVSTLELGDSALYLCASSLRGQTYGYTFGSGTRLTVV.

V gene TRBV6-5 combines with J gene TRBJ1-2; D is possibly TRBD1 (5 bases). Per germline, CDR1 MNHEY and CDR2 SVGAGI. The CDR3 runs 15 residues. V dropped 5 bases and J dropped 8 bases, with 21 bases sitting between them. CDR3 amino acids: CASSLGTLPIGGYTF. The CDR3 bases are TGTGCCAGCAGTCTTGGGACTTTGCCCATTGGGGGCTACACCTTC.

The genes are TRBV11-3 and TRBJ2-3, with 8 bases matching TRBD1. Germline-derived CDR1 and CDR2 are SGHNT and YENEEA. The CDR3 is 14 residues long. J gave up 0 bases and V 7 bases, and 3 bases lay outside the gene matches. The DNA for the CDR3 is TGTGCCAGCACCTGGGACAGGAGCACAGATACGCAGTATTTT. This translates into CASTWDRSTDTQYF.

This clone was recorded once. Other nucleotide sequences from this sample produce the same CDR3. The chain uses TRBV5-1 and TRBJ1-1; perhaps TRBD1 as D (6 bases). Germline V CDR1 and CDR2: SGHRS, YFSETQ. This CDR3 comprises 14 residues. Trimming removed 0 bases at V and 1 base at J, with 7 bases between. The DNA of the CDR3 is TGCGCCAGCAGCTTGGGACAGGAGAACACTGAAGCTTTCTTT. Translating gives CASSLGQENTEAFF.

This sequence joins TRBV19 and TRBJ2-7; 12 bases agree with TRBD2. Germline lookup yields CDR1 LNHDA and CDR2 SQIVND (reference sequence). The CDR3 totals 15 residues. V dropped 7 bases and J dropped 0; count of bases not matched to a gene: 4. The CDR3 DNA is TGTGCCAGTACCCCGACTAGCGGGAGCTCCTACGAGCAGTACTTC. Translation gives CASTPTSGSSYEQYF. Looking up the rest from reference TRBV19 and TRBJ2-7 gives the full variable domain: DGGITQSPKYLFRKEGQNVTLSCEQNLNHDAMYWYRQDPGQGLRLIYYSQIVNDFQKGDIAEGYSVSREKKESFPLTVTSAQKNPTAFYLCASTPTSGSSYEQYFGPGTRLTVT.

The gene calls are TRBV4-3 and TRBJ2-1, with 11 bases lining up with TRBD2. Trimming cost V 0 bases and J 3 bases; bases outside gene matches: 10. Germline V CDR1 and CDR2: LGHNA, YSLEER. CDR3 length equals 19 residues. CDR3: CASSQEVDILAGGYNEQFF. DNA of the CDR3: TGCGCCAGCAGCCAAGAAGTGGATATTCTAGCGGGGGGCTACAATGAGCAGTTCTTC.

This chain uses TRBV27 with TRBJ1-2; D may be TRBD1 (6 bases). Trimming took off 6 bases at V and 6 bases at J, with 20 bases between the two ends. Germline V CDR1 and CDR2: MNHEY, SMNVEV (reference sequence). The CDR3 runs to 15 residues. Written as DNA, the CDR3 is TGTGCCAGCAGCCCGGCGACAGGAGGCCATAATGGCTACACCTTC. Amino acids: CASSPATGGHNGYTF.